This TCR beta chain stems from a study of blood T cell repertoires in COVID-19. Study in general: COVID-19 samples, acute and convalescent, were from the United States, Italy and Spain. PBMCs, B-cell-depleted T cells, or T cells provided the cDNA or gDNA that made up the material.

Original processing notes: Reference gene primer amplification gave estimated nucleated cell counts. Data came from immunoSEQ multiplex PCR; TCRdb stores just in-frame clones and leaves some out. V and J calls plus clone size are reproduced from that table; the DNA served to infer D and trimming. The profile shows some 400,000 clones, about 80% of them singletons. Sample: peripheral blood. This clonotype was obtained from a human donor with acute or convalescent COVID-19. The donor label of this sample is uncertain.

CDR3 protein: CASSRFPGSEAPLHF. CDR3 DNA: TGTGCCAGCAGTCGATTCCCAGGGTCTGAGGCACCCCTCCACTTT. The chain combines TRBV3-1 (or the pseudogene TRBV3-2) with TRBJ1-6; perhaps TRBD1 as D (5 bases). From germline, CDR1 is LGHDT and CDR2 YNNKEL (reference sequence). V lost 6 bases to trimming and J lost 11 bases, with 20 bases between them. The CDR3 runs 15 residues.